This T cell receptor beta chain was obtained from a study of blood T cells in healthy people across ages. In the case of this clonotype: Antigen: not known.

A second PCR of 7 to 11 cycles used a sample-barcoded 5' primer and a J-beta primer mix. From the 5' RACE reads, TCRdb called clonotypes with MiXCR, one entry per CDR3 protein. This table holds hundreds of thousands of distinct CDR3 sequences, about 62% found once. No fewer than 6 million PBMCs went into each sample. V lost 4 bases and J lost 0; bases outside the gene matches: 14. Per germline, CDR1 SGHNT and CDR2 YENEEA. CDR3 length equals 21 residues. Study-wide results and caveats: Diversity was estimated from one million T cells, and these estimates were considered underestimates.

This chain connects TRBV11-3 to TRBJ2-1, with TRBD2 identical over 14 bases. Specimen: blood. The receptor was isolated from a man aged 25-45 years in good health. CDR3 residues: CASSSTGGGLAGESSYNEQFF. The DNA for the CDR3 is TGTGCCAGCAGCTCGACAGGGGGGGGACTAGCGGGGGAGAGCTCCTACAATGAGCAGTTCTTC.